Listed below are T cell receptor beta chains from one sample, sequenced in a study of CD8+CD57+ T cells in acquired aplastic anemia. TCRdb reprocessed the reads via MiXCR and lists one record per CDR3 protein. The profile covers 150,000 to 200,000 distinct CDR3 sequences, with more than 45% appearing a single time and 2.5% to 4% taken by the ten largest. Sequenced sample: sorted CD4+, CD8+, or CD8+CD57+ T cells (not recorded which) from PBMCs. The receptors here all came from a human donor with aplastic anemia. Each CDR3 is given with its conserved first and last residue. The D gene is left open where the match is weak. Rows may omit the clone size; those that give it use once, few, many or a size class.

TRBD2	-	TRBV7-3	15	TRBJ2-7	TGTGCCAGCAGCCAAGGAGGCGGGGGAACCTACGAGCAGTACTTC	CASSQGGGGTYEQYF
-	many	TRBV10-3	14	TRBJ2-1	TGTGCCATCAGTGAGTACGAGGGAAGCAATGAGCAGTTCTTC	CAISEYEGSNEQFF
TRBD2	many	TRBV14	15	TRBJ2-7	TGTGCCAGCAGTCCAGTTAGCGGGGCCTCCTACGAGCAGTACTTC	CASSPVSGASYEQYF
TRBD2	-	TRBV20-1	14	TRBJ2-7	TGCAGTGCAAGAGTGGGGGGGAGCTCCTACGAGCAGTACTTC	CSARVGGSSYEQYF
-	-	TRBV20-1	13	TRBJ1-2	TGCAGTGCTAGAGGGGGGCAGAACTATGGCTACACCTTC	CSARGGQNYGYTF
TRBD1	-	TRBV10-3	15	TRBJ1-6	TGTGCCATCAGTAGTGACAGGGAGGGACGGTCACCCCTCCACTTT	CAISSDREGRSPLHF
-	-	TRBV7-9	13	TRBJ2-7	TGTGCCAGCAGCTTACCAGGTACCTACGAGCAGTACTTC	CASSLPGTYEQYF
TRBD1	-	TRBV2	15	TRBJ1-6	TGTGCCAGCAGTTCAACCGGGACAGTCAGTTCACCCCTCCACTTT	CASSSTGTVSSPLHF
-	-	TRBV2	13	TRBJ1-2	TGTGCCAGCAGGGTGGACGGAAACTATGGCTACACCTTC	CASRVDGNYGYTF
TRBD2	few	TRBV5-6	16	TRBJ2-1	TGTGCCAGCAGCTCCCAACTAGCGGCTTACCCCAATGAGCAGTTCTTC	CASSSQLAAYPNEQFF
-	few	TRBV5-1	14	TRBJ2-7	TGCGCCAGCAGCTTCCGGGACGGCCCCTACGAGCAGTACTTC	CASSFRDGPYEQYF
-	-	TRBV29-1	14	TRBJ2-2	TGCGGCGTTATAGGGCAGAAGATTCCCGGGAAGCTGTTTTTT	CGVIGQKIPGKLFF
-	-	TRBV7-9	13	TRBJ2-3	TGTGCCAGCGGACGGTTTGGGACAGATACGCAGTATTTT	CASGRFGTDTQYF
TRBD1	-	TRBV3-1	14	TRBJ2-1	TGTGCCTCACAGGGGCGGCAACCTTTTAATGAGCAGTTCTTC	CASQGRQPFNEQFF
-	-	TRBV29-1	13	TRBJ1-1	TGCAGCGGATCTTGGGGGGGGAACACTGAAGCTTTCTTT	CSGSWGGNTEAFF
-	few	TRBV7-9	15	TRBJ2-7	TGTGCCAGCAGCCCCACGGGGGACCCTCGGGACGAGCAGTACTTC	CASSPTGDPRDEQYF
-	many	TRBV19	16	TRBJ1-5	TGTGCCAGTAGTATAGGGTCAGGGGTTAGAAATCAGCCCCAGCATTTT	CASSIGSGVRNQPQHF
-	many	TRBV12-3/TRBV12-4	15	TRBJ2-3	TGTGCCAGCAGTCCGCGGGACTTCCAGACAGATACGCAGTATTTT	CASSPRDFQTDTQYF
-	-	TRBV15	15	TRBJ2-7	TGTGCCACCAGCAGAGATGTTGAGGGGGGTAGGGAGCAGTACTTC	CATSRDVEGGREQYF
-	many	TRBV6-5	15	TRBJ1-6	TGTGCCAGCAGTTACCGGGACATCGGCAACTCACCCCTCCACTTT	CASSYRDIGNSPLHF
-	many	TRBV20-1	18	TRBJ1-2	TGCAGTGCTAGGGAGGGATGGGGTGGGACGGACGGCCACTATGGCTACACCTTC	CSAREGWGGTDGHYGYTF
-	many	TRBV20-1	16	TRBJ1-6	TGCAGTGCTAGAGGGACTGAGAGCTCCTATAATTCACCCCTCCACTTT	CSARGTESSYNSPLHF
-	-	TRBV2	21	TRBJ2-7	TGTGCCAGCAGTGAATTCACGGGACAGAGGGGGCTAGCGGTGAGCTCCTACGAGCAGTACTTC	CASSEFTGQRGLAVSSYEQYF
-	-	TRBV19	16	TRBJ1-2	TGTGCCAGCAGCTTATCTGAGGCCGCCCAGGTAGAAGGCTACACCTTC	CASSLSEAAQVEGYTF
TRBD1	few	TRBV5-4	14	TRBJ1-1	TGTGCCAGCAGCGGGGGGGACAGGAACACTGAAGCTTTCTTT	CASSGGDRNTEAFF
-	-	TRBV19	15	TRBJ1-5	TGTGCCAGTAGTCAAGTGGCAGGGCGGAATGAGCCCCAGCATTTT	CASSQVAGRNEPQHF
-	-	TRBV11-1	21	TRBJ1-3	TGTGCCAGCAGCTCTCGTTACCCCCCCCGACCCCGGCAATGGGCTGGAAACACCATATATTTT	CASSSRYPPRPRQWAGNTIYF
TRBD1	-	TRBV9	15	TRBJ2-7	TGTGCCAGCAGCGCGGGACAGGGGCCCTCCTACGAGCAGTACTTC	CASSAGQGPSYEQYF
-	-	TRBV29-1	11	TRBJ1-2	TGCAGTGCTAGAGAAACAGACAGGTTCCCCTTC	CSARETDRFPF
-	many	TRBV10-1	15	TRBJ2-7	TGCGCCAGCAGCTTCCCGCGGGGCCTTGAGGACGAGCAGTACTTC	CASSFPRGLEDEQYF
TRBD1	-	TRBV10-3	15	TRBJ1-2	TGTGCCATCAGCGTTACAGGGGGCGGCCGAGATGGCTACACCTTC	CAISVTGGGRDGYTF
TRBD2	-	TRBV20-1	17	TRBJ2-4	TGCAGTGCCTCTGGACTAGCGGGAGCCCGTGGCAAAAACATTCAGTACTTC	CSASGLAGARGKNIQYF
TRBD1	-	TRBV7-3	15	TRBJ2-1	TGTGCCAGCAGCTCTCACTCCAGGGGGCGCAATGAGCAGTTCTTC	CASSSHSRGRNEQFF
-	-	TRBV7-3	13	TRBJ2-7	TGTGCCAGCAGCTTAAAGGGTTCCGACGAGCAGTACTTC	CASSLKGSDEQYF
-	-	TRBV19	14	TRBJ2-5	TGTGCTAGAGATATGGGGAGTTCGCTCGAGACCCAGTACTTC	CARDMGSSLETQYF
-	many	TRBV19	13	TRBJ1-1	TGTGCCAGTAGTACCCTCCCAAGGGGGGAAGCTTTCTTT	CASSTLPRGEAFF
-	many	TRBV12-3/TRBV12-4	14	TRBJ1-5	TGTGCTGCTCATCGGGCAGCCAACCATCAGCCCCAGCATTTT	CAAHRAANHQPQHF
-	-	TRBV19	16	TRBJ2-7	TGTGCCAGTACCGCGGGGACCGGGCCACCCTGGTCGGTGCAGTACTTC	CASTAGTGPPWSVQYF
-	-	TRBV29-1	13	TRBJ1-2	TGCAGCCCTAGCGCAGACAGCGCCTATGGCTACACCTTC	CSPSADSAYGYTF
TRBD2	-	TRBV13	16	TRBJ2-3	TGTGCCAGCAGCTCCCCGACTAGCCCAAGCACAGATACGCAGTATTTT	CASSSPTSPSTDTQYF
-	-	TRBV20-1	13	TRBJ2-3	TGCAGTGCTAGAGTGGGAACCACAGATACGCAGTATTTT	CSARVGTTDTQYF
-	-	TRBV10-3	13	TRBJ1-1	TGTGCCATCAGTGGACAGAGAAACACTGAAGCTTTCTTT	CAISGQRNTEAFF
-	many	TRBV5-8	15	TRBJ1-1	TGTGCCAGCAGCTCGGGGGTACAGGTGAACACTGAAGCTTTCTTT	CASSSGVQVNTEAFF
TRBD1	few	TRBV11-2	17	TRBJ2-4	TGTGCCAGCAGCTTAGCCACAGGGGGCGTAGCCAAAAACATTCAGTACTTC	CASSLATGGVAKNIQYF
-	-	TRBV6-1	15	TRBJ1-4	TGTGCCAGCAGGCTCAGGACACCCGGTGCCGAAAAACTGTTTTTT	CASRLRTPGAEKLFF
-	many	TRBV7-6	13	TRBJ1-3	TGTGCCAGCAGCTTACAGGGGGGAAACACCATATATTTT	CASSLQGGNTIYF
-	-	TRBV2	14	TRBJ2-3	TGTGCCAGCAATTCCGTGGGGGTCACAGATACGCAGTATTTT	CASNSVGVTDTQYF
TRBD1	-	TRBV19	15	TRBJ1-2	TGTGCCAGTACCCTCATCCGGACAGGGGGCTATGGCTACACCTTC	CASTLIRTGGYGYTF
-	few	TRBV6-1	14	TRBJ2-2	TGTGCCAGCACCACCGACAGAATTACCGGGGAGCTGTTTTTT	CASTTDRITGELFF
-	-	TRBV10-3	14	TRBJ1-5	TGTCCCATCAATGGGCACCATATCCATCAGCCCCAGCATTTT	CPINGHHIHQPQHF
-	-	TRBV20-1	12	TRBJ1-1	TGCAGTGCTAGCCAAGGCAGCACTGAAGCTTTCTTT	CSASQGSTEAFF
TRBD1	-	TRBV10-3	12	TRBJ1-2	TGTGCCATCAGTGAGGACAGGGGTGGCTACACCTTC	CAISEDRGGYTF
TRBD1	once	TRBV11-2	16	TRBJ2-6	TGTGCCAGCAGCTCGACAGGGGTTGGCGGGGCCAACGTCCTGACTTTC	CASSSTGVGGANVLTF
TRBD1	few	TRBV11-2	15	TRBJ2-7	TGTGCCAGCAGCTTAGAGGGACAGGGTCTCTACGAGCAGTACTTC	CASSLEGQGLYEQYF
-	-	TRBV12-3/TRBV12-4	14	TRBJ2-3	TGTGCCAGCAGTTTGAGCGGTAGCACAGATACGCAGTATTTT	CASSLSGSTDTQYF